This record concerns one T cell receptor (beta chain) sequence. Antigen: not known. V was pared by 0 bases and J by 2 bases, with 16 bases of the junction left unmatched. Germline V gene sequence: CDR1 SGHRS, CDR2 YFSETQ. The CDR3 totals 19 residues. The data derive from a study of cytomegalovirus exposure and HLA in healthy donors. As for the study in general: An earlier analysis identified 117 million unique TCR beta sequences in approximately 170 million T cells.

60 Vbeta and 13 Jbeta primers were used in PCR. The repertoire was sequenced with immunoSEQ multiplex PCR; TCRdb's copy has only in-frame clones and lacks some. The table has about 88,000 clones, about nine tenths seen once; the top ten hold 2.3%. Study-wide findings and caveats: Rarity marked most TCR sequences, yet some public TCRs occurred in many donors. The authors later found most CMV-associated TCR beta chains appeared HLA-restricted. Beyond CMV serostatus, there was no information to go on about immune exposure.

This chain joins TRBV5-1 and TRBJ2-7, with 8 bases identical to TRBD1. This TCR was sampled from a man aged 18 to 35 in good health and CMV-seronegative. The specimen sequenced was PBMCs. The CDR3 nucleotides are TGCGCCAGCAGCTTGGCGGCAGGGGGCGTTAGCAGGGCCCCCTACGAGCAGTACTTC. Encoded protein: CASSLAAGGVSRAPYEQYF.